The present entry profiles one TCR beta chain with its context. This sample is part of a study of blood T cell repertoires in COVID-19. TCRdb's copy holds only in-frame clones and misses some; the assay was immunoSEQ multiplex PCR. The sample yields 180,000 or so clones, over 70% seen once. This CDR3 comprises 13 residues. J was trimmed by 8 bases and V by 0 bases; bases with no gene match: 0. Germline V gene sequence: CDR1 MNHEY, CDR2 SVGEGT. The TCR sequence derives from a woman aged 55-70 years who had recovered from COVID-19. This chain uses TRBV6-2 or TRBV6-3 with TRBJ1-2; 10 bases are shared with TRBD1. The sequenced sample consisted of PBMCs or T cells enriched from blood (not recorded which). CDR3 bases: TGTGCCAGCAGTTACTCGACAGGGGGCGGCTACACCTTC. It is translated as CASSYSTGGGYTF.